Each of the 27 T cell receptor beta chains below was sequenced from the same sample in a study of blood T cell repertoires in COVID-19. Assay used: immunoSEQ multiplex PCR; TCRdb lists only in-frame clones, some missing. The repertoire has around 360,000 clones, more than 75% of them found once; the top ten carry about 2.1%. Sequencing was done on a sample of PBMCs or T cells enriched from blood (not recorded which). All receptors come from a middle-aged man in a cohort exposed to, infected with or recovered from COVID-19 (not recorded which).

CDR3 coding DNA: TGTGCCAGCAGCCAAGATACCTTCGGCACTGAAGCTTTCTTT. Amino acids: CASSQDTFGTEAFF. V gene TRBV4-2 combines with J gene TRBJ1-1; D unresolved. The CDR3 has 14 residues. Trimming removed 0 bases at V and 4 bases at J, with 9 bases between. CDR1 is LGHNA and CDR2 is YNFKEQ in the germline V gene.

CDR3 DNA sequence: TGTGCCAGCAGTTTAGACAGGGGGCGCTTGGGCAATCAGCCCCAGCATTTT. It translates to CASSLDRGRLGNQPQHF. V gene TRBV28 combines with J gene TRBJ1-5; 10 bases match TRBD1. The V gene end was trimmed by 2 bases and the J gene end by 2 bases; junction bases not matched to a gene: 6. This CDR3 comprises 17 residues. Germline assignment: CDR1 MDHEN and CDR2 SYDVKM.

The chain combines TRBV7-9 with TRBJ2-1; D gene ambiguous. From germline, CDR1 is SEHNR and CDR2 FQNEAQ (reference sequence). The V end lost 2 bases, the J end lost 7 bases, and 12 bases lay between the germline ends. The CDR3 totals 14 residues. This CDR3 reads CASSLSISRNEQFF. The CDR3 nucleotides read TGTGCCAGCAGCTTATCAATTAGCAGAAATGAGCAGTTCTTC.

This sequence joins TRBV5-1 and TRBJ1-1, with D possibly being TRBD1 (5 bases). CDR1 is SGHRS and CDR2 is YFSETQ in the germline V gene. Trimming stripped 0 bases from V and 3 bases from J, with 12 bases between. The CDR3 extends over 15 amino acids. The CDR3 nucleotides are TGCGCCAGCAGCTTGGCTCCAGGGCATTACACTGAAGCTTTCTTT. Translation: CASSLAPGHYTEAFF.

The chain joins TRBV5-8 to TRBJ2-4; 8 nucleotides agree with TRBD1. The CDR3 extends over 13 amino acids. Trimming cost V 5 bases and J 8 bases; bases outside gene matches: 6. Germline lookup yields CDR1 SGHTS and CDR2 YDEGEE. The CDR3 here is CASSYDRGDIQYF. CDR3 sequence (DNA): TGTGCCAGCAGTTACGACAGGGGAGACATTCAGTACTTC. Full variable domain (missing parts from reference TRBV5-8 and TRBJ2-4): EAGVTQSPTHLIKTRGQQATLRCSPISGHTSVYWYQQALGLGLQFLLWYDEGEERNRGNFPPRFSGRQFPNYSSELNVNALELEDSALYLCASSYDRGDIQYFGAGTRLSVL.

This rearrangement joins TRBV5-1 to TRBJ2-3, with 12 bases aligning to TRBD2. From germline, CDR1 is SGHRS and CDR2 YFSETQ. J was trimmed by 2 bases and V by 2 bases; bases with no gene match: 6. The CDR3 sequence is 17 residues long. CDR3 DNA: TGCGCCAGCAGCTTTATGACTAGCGGGAGTAACACAGATACGCAGTATTTT. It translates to CASSFMTSGSNTDTQYF.

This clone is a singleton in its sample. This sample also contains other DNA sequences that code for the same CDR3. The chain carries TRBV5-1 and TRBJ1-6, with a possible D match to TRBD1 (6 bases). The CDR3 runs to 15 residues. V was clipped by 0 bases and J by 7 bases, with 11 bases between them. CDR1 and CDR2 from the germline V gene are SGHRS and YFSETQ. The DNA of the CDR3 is TGCGCCAGCAGCTTGGATCAGGGGTGGAATTCACCCCTCCACTTT. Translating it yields CASSLDQGWNSPLHF.

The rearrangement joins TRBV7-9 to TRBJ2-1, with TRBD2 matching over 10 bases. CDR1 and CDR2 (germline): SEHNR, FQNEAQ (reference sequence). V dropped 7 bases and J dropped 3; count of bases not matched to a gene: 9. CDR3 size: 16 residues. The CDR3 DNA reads TGTGCCAGCACCTCTAGTAGGACTAGCGGCTACAATGAGCAGTTCTTC. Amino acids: CASTSSRTSGYNEQFF.

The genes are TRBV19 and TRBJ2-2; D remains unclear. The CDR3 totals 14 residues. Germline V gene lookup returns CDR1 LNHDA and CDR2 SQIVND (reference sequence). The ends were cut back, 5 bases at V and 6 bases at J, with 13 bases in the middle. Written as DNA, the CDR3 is TGTGCCAGTAGTTCCCGTGGAGCCTCCGGGGAGCTGTTTTTT. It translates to CASSSRGASGELFF.

CDR3 bases: TGTGCCAGCAGCTTAGGAGTAGGGGCGACCGGGGAGCTGTTTTTT. This translates into CASSLGVGATGELFF. The genes are TRBV11-2 and TRBJ2-2; D possibly corresponds to TRBD1 (5 bases). The germline V gene has CDR1 SGHAT and CDR2 FQNNGV. Deletions cut 1 base from V and 5 bases from J, with 11 bases between. The CDR3 extends over 15 amino acids. The full variable domain, in which reference TRBV11-2 and TRBJ2-2 provide the parts outside the CDR3, is EAGVAQSPRYKIIEKRQSVAFWCNPISGHATLYWYQQILGQGPKLLIQFQNNGVVDDSQLPKDRFSAERLKGVDSTLKIQPAKLEDSAVYLCASSLGVGATGELFFGEGSRLTVL.

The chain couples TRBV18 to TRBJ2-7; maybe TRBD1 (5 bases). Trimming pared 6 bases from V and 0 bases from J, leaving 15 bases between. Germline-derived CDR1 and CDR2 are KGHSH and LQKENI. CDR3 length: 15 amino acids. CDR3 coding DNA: TGTGCCAGCTCCCCGACGTCAGGGATCTCCTACGAGCAGTACTTC. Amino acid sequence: CASSPTSGISYEQYF.

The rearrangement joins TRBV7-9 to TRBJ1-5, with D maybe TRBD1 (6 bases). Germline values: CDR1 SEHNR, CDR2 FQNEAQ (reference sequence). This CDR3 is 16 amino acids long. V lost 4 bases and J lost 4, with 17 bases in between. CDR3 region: CASSSAGTPVNQPQHF. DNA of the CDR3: TGTGCCAGCAGCTCCGCCGGGACACCGGTTAATCAGCCCCAGCATTTT.

CDR3 sequence reads: CASSLKGRGPPGANVLTF. The CDR3 DNA reads TGTGCCAGCAGCTTAAAGGGGCGGGGGCCGCCTGGGGCCAACGTCCTGACTTTC. The chain links TRBV7-3 to TRBJ2-6, with D perhaps TRBD2 (7 bases). Germline CDR1 and CDR2: SGHTA and FQGTGA. The CDR3 is 18 residues long. The V gene lost 1 base and the J gene lost 2 bases, with 15 bases spanning the gap.

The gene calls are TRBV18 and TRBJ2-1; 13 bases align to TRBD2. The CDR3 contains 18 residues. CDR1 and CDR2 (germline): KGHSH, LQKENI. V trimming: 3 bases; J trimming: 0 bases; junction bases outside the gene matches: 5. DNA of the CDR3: TGTGCCAGCTCACCCGGGACTAGCGGGACGAGCTCCTACAATGAGCAGTTCTTC. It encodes CASSPGTSGTSSYNEQFF.

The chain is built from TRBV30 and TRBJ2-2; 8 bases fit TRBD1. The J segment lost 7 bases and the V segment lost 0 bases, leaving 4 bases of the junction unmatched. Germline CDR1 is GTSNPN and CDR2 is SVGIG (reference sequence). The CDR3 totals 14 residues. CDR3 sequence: CAWSVGQGGGELFF. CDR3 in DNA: TGTGCCTGGAGTGTAGGACAGGGAGGCGGGGAGCTGTTTTTT.

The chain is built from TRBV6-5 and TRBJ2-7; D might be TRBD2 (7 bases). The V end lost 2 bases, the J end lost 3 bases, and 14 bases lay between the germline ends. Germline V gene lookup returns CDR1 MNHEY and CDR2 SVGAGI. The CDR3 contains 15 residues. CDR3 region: CASSYGGGSLYEQYF. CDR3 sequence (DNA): TGTGCCAGCAGTTACGGGGGCGGGAGCCTCTACGAGCAGTACTTC.

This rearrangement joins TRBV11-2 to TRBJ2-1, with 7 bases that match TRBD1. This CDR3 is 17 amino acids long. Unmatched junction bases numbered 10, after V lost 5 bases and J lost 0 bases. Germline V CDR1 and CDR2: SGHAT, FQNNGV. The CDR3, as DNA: TGTGCCAGCAGCATTAAACGGGACAGCGACTCCTACAATGAGCAGTTCTTC. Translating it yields CASSIKRDSDSYNEQFF.

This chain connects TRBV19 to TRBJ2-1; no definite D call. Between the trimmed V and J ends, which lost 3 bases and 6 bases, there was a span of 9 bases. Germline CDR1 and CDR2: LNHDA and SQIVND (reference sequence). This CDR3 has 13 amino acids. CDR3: CASSILSLNEQFF. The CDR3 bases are TGTGCCAGTAGTATTCTGAGCCTCAATGAGCAGTTCTTC.

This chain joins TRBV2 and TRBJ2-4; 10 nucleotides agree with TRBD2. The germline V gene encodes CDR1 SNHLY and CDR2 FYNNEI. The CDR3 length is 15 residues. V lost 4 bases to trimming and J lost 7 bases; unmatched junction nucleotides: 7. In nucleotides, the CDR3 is TGTGCCAGCAGTGCAAGACTAGCGGGTCAGAACATTCAGTACTTC. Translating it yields CASSARLAGQNIQYF.

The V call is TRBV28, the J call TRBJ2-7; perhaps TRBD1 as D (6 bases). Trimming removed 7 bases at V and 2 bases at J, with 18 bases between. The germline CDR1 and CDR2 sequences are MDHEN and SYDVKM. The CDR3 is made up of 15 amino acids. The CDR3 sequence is CASTNSGTKAYEQYF. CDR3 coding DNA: TGTGCCAGCACCAATTCCGGGACAAAAGCCTACGAGCAGTACTTC.

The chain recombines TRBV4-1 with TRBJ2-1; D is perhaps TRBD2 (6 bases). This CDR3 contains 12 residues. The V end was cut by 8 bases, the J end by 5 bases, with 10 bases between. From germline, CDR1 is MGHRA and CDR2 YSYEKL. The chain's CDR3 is CASGTRNNEQFF. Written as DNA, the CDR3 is TGCGCCAGCGGGACTCGAAACAATGAGCAGTTCTTC.

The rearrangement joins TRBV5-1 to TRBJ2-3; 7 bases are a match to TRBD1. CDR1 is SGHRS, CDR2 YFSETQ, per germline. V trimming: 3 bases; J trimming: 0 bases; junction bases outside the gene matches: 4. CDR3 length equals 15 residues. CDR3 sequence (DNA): TGCGCCAGCAGCTCCTTACAGGGGAGCACAGATACGCAGTATTTT. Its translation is CASSSLQGSTDTQYF. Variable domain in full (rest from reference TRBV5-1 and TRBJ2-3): KAGVTQTPRYLIKTRGQQVTLSCSPISGHRSVSWYQQTPGQGLQFLFEYFSETQRNKGNFPGRFSGRQFSNSRSEMNVSTLELGDSALYLCASSSLQGSTDTQYFGPGTRLTVL.

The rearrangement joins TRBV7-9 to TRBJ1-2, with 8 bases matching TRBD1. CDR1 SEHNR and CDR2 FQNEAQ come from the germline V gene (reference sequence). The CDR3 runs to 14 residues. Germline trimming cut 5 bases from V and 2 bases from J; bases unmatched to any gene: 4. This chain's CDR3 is CASSTGTGNYGYTF. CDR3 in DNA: TGTGCCAGCAGCACCGGGACAGGCAACTATGGCTACACCTTC.

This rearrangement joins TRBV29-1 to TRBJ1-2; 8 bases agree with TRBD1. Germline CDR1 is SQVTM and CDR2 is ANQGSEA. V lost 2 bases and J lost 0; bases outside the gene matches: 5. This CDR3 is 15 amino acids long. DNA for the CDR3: TGCAGCGTTGAAAACAGGGGGAGGACTAACTATGGCTACACCTTC. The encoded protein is CSVENRGRTNYGYTF. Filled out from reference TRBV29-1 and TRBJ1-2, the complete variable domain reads SAVISQKPSRDICQRGTSLTIQCQVDSQVTMMFWYRQQPGQSLTLIATANQGSEATYESGFVIDKFPISRPNLTFSTLTVSNMSPEDSSIYLCSVENRGRTNYGYTFGSGTRLTVV.

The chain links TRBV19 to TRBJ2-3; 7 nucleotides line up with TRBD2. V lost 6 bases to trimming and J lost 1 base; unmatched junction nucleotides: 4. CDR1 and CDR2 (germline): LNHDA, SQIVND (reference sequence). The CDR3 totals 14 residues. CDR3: CASRRLAGTDTQYF. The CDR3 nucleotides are TGTGCCAGTAGGCGACTAGCAGGCACAGATACGCAGTATTTT.

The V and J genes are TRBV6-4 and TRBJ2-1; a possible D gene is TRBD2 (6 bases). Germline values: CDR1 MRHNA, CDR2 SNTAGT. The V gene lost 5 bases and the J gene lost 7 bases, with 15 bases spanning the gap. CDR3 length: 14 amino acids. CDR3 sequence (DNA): TGTGCCAGCAGTCTTGAAAGCGGGCGGAATGAGCAGTTCTTC. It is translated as CASSLESGRNEQFF.

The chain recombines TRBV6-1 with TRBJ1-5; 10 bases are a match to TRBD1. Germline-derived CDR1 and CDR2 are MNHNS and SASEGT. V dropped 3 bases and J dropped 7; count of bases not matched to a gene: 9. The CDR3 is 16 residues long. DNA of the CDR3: TGTGCCAGCAGTGACCGAAGGGACAGGGGTAGACAGCCCCAGCATTTT. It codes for CASSDRRDRGRQPQHF.